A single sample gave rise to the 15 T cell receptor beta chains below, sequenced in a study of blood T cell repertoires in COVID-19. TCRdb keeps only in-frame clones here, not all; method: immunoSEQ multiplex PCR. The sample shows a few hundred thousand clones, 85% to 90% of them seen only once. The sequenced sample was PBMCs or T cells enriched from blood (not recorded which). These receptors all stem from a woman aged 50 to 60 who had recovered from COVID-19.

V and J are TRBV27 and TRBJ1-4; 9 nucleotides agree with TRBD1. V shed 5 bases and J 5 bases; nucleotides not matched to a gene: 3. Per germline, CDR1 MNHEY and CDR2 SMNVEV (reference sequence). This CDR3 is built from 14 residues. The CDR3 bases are TGTGCCAGCAGTCTAGACAGGGGGAATGAAAAACTGTTTTTT. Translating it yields CASSLDRGNEKLFF.

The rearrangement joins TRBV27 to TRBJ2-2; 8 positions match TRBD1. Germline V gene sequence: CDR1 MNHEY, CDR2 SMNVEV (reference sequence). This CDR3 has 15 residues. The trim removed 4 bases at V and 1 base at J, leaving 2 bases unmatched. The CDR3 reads CASSSDRENTGELFF. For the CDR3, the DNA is TGTGCCAGCAGTTCGGACAGGGAGAACACCGGGGAGCTGTTTTTT.

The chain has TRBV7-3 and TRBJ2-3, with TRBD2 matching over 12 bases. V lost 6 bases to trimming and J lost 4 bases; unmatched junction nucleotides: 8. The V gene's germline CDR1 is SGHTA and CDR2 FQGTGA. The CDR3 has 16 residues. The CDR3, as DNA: TGTGCCAGCAGTCCTGGACTAGCGGGGAGGGCAGATACGCAGTATTTT. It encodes CASSPGLAGRADTQYF.

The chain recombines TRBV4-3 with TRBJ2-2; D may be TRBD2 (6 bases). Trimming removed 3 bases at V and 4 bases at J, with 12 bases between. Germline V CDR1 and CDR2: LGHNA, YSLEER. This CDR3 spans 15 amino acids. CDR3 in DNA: TGCGCCAGCAGCCATCCCCACGGGGGCACCGGGGAGCTGTTTTTT. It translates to CASSHPHGGTGELFF.

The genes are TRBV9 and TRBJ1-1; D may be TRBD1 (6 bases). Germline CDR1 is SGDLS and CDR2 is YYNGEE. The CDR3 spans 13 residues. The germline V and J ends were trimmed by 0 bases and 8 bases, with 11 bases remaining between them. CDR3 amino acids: CASSVAFRGEAFF. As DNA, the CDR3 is TGTGCCAGCAGCGTAGCTTTTAGGGGGGAAGCTTTCTTT.

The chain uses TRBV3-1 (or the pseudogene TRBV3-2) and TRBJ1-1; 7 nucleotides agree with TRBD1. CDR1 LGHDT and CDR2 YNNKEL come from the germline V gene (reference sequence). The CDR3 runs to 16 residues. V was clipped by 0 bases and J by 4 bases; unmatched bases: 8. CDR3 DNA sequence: TGTGCCAGCAGCCAAGATAGAGCAGGGGGGACCACTGAAGCTTTCTTT. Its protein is CASSQDRAGGTTEAFF.

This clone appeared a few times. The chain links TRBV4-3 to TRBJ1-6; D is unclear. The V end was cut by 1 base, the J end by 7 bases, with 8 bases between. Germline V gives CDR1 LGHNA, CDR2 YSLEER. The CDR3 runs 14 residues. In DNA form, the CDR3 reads TGCGCCAGCAGCCAAGTCTTTGAGAATTCACCCCTCCACTTT. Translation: CASSQVFENSPLHF.

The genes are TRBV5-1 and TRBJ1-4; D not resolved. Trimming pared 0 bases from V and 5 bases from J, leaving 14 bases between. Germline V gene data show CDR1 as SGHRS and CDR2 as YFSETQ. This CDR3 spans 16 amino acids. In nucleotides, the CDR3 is TGCGCCAGCAGCTTGGGACACACTTTCTCCAATGAAAAACTGTTTTTT. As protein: CASSLGHTFSNEKLFF.

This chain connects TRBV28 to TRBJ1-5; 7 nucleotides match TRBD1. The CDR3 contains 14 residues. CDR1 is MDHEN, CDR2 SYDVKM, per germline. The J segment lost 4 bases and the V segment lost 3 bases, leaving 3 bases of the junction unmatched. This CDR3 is CASSFPGGNQPQHF. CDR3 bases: TGTGCCAGCAGTTTCCCAGGGGGAAATCAGCCCCAGCATTTT.

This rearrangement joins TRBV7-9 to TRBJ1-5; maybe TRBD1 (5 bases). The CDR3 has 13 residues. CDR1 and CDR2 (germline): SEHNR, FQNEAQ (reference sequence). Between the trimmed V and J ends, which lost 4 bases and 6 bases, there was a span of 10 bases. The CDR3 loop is CASSSGVSQPQHF. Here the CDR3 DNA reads TGTGCCAGCAGCTCGGGGGTAAGTCAGCCCCAGCATTTT.

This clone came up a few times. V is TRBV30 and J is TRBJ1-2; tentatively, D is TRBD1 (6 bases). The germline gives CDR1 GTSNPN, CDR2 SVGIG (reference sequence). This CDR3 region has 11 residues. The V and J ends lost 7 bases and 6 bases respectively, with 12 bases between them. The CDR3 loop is CASGEGNGYTF. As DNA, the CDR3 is TGTGCCTCAGGGGAAGGAAATGGCTACACCTTC.

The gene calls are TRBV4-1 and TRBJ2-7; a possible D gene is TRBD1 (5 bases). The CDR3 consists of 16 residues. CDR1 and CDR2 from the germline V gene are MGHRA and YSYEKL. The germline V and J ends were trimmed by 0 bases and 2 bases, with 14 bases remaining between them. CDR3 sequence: CASSQDHWARAYEQYF. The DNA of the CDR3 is TGCGCCAGCAGCCAAGATCATTGGGCCAGGGCCTACGAGCAGTACTTC.

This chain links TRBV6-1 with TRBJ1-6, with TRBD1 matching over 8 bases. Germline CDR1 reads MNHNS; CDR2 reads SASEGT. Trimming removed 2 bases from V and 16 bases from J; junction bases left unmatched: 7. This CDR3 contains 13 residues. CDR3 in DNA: TGTGCCAGCAGTGAAAGGTCAGGGGGCCAGCTCCACTTT. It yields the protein CASSERSGGQLHF.

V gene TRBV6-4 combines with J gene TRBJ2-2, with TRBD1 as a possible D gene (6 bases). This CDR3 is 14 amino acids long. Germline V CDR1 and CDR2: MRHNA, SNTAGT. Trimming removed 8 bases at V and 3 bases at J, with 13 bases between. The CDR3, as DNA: TGTGCCAGCTCATGGACAGTTGACACCGGGGAGCTGTTTTTT. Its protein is CASSWTVDTGELFF.

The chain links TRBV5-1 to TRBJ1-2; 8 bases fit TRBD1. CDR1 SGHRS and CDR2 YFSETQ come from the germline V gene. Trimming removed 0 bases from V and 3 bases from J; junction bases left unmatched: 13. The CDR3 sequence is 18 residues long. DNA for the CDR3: TGCGCCAGCAGCTTGGGACAGGGGAGTCCTTACCGATACTATGGCTACACCTTC. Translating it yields CASSLGQGSPYRYYGYTF.